The rows below give T cell receptor beta chains drawn from one sample of a study of T cells in localized non-small cell lung cancer. Profiling relied on immunoSEQ multiplex PCR, and the TCRdb table lists in-frame clones only, not all of them. The sample carries about 77,000 clones, approximately 90% recorded once. The source material was peripheral blood, sampled before any cancer treatment. Receptor source: a woman between 35 and 75 years old with stage I squamous cell lung carcinoma. The CDR3 runs from the conserved cysteine through the conserved F or W. D genes are given only for firm matches. Rows may omit the clone size; those that give it use once, few, many or a size class.

>TRBV12-5|TRBJ2-1|TRBD1|once
CASGPGQGANEQFF
TGTGCTAGTGGGCCGGGACAGGGAGCTAATGAGCAGTTCTTC
>TRBV11-2|TRBJ2-1|.|.
CASSLDGGLFYNEQFF
TGTGCCAGCAGCTTAGACGGGGGGCTCTTCTACAATGAGCAGTTCTTC
>TRBV7-9|TRBJ2-7|TRBD2|.
CASSFAGSGGRYEQYF
TGTGCCAGCAGCTTCGCAGGAAGCGGGGGTCGCTACGAGCAGTACTTC
>TRBV2|TRBJ1-3|.|.
CASSPNRAGNTIYF
TGTGCCAGCAGTCCTAACAGGGCTGGAAACACCATATATTTT
>TRBV6-5|TRBJ1-5|.|.
CASTQSTNQPQHF
TGTGCCAGCACACAGTCCACAAATCAGCCCCAGCATTTT
>TRBV6-6|TRBJ2-7|TRBD1|.
CASSNGQGYEQYF
TGTGCCAGCAGTAATGGACAGGGCTACGAGCAGTACTTC
>TRBV5-1|TRBJ1-1|.|.
CASSFGQTAQAFF
TGCGCCAGCAGCTTCGGGCAGACGGCTCAAGCTTTCTTT
>TRBV30|TRBJ1-3|TRBD1|.
CAWSRDSLKADTIYF
TGTGCCTGGAGTAGGGACAGTCTAAAAGCGGACACCATATATTTT
>TRBV10-3|TRBJ2-5|TRBD1|.
CAISLQGAGETQYF
TGTGCCATCAGCCTACAGGGGGCGGGGGAGACCCAGTACTTC
>TRBV7-9|TRBJ2-1|.|.
CASSLSFSYNEQFF
TGTGCCAGCAGCTTATCTTTCTCCTACAATGAGCAGTTCTTC
>TRBV9|TRBJ2-1|.|.
CASSVDRDYNEQFF
TGTGCCAGCAGCGTAGACAGGGACTACAATGAGCAGTTCTTC
>TRBV6-5|TRBJ1-2|.|.
CASSTITDGNYGYTF
TGTGCCAGCAGCACCATAACCGACGGGAACTATGGCTACACCTTC
>TRBV19|TRBJ2-7|TRBD2|.
CASSIGLAGAEQYF
TGTGCCAGTAGTATTGGACTAGCGGGGGCCGAGCAGTACTTC
>TRBV2|TRBJ2-7|.|.
CASSDASTGLSSYEQYF
TGTGCCAGCAGTGATGCCTCGACGGGGCTGAGCTCCTACGAGCAGTACTTC
>TRBV15|TRBJ2-1|TRBD2|.
CATSSGGEAYNEQFF
TGTGCCACCAGCTCGGGGGGGGAGGCCTACAATGAGCAGTTCTTC
>TRBV2|TRBJ1-1|TRBD1|.
CASGLRRTGNTEAFF
TGTGCCAGCGGATTAAGGAGGACAGGGAACACTGAAGCTTTCTTT
>TRBV7-8|TRBJ2-5|.|.
CASSVIQGAQETQYF
TGTGCCAGCAGCGTAATACAGGGAGCCCAAGAGACCCAGTACTTC
>TRBV18|TRBJ1-2|TRBD1|.
CASSPSGTGEYGYTF
TGTGCCAGCTCACCCTCCGGGACAGGGGAATATGGCTACACCTTC
>TRBV30|TRBJ2-2|.|.
CAWRRGANTGELFF
TGTGCCTGGAGGCGGGGTGCGAACACCGGGGAGCTGTTTTTT
>TRBV4-1|TRBJ1-2|.|.
CASSQDRAGSLGYTF
TGCGCCAGCAGCCAAGATAGGGCAGGGTCCTTGGGCTACACCTTC
>TRBV5-1|TRBJ2-1|.|.
CASSFEGPQSYNEQFF
TGCGCCAGCAGCTTCGAGGGGCCTCAGTCCTACAATGAGCAGTTCTTC
>TRBV5-1|TRBJ1-6|.|.
CASSLGRARPGASYNSPLHF
TGCGCCAGCAGCCTCGGGCGGGCAAGGCCGGGTGCCAGCTATAATTCACCCCTCCACTTT
>TRBV7-9|TRBJ1-1|TRBD1|.
CASSLMAGGNTEAFF
TGTGCCAGCAGCTTAATGGCAGGGGGCAACACTGAAGCTTTCTTT
>TRBV6-1|TRBJ1-1|.|.
CASNDRGVSSEAFF
TGTGCCAGCAATGACCGGGGAGTCAGTTCTGAAGCTTTCTTT
>TRBV25-1|TRBJ1-1|.|.
CASRTGGRNTEAFF
TGTGCCAGCAGGACTGGGGGAAGGAACACTGAAGCTTTCTTT
>TRBV6-5|TRBJ1-4|.|.
CAAGKQSAEKLFF
TGTGCCGCAGGCAAACAGTCGGCCGAAAAACTGTTTTTT
>TRBV6-5|TRBJ2-7|.|.
CASSYSIRSTAYEQYF
TGTGCCAGCAGTTACTCGATCAGATCAACAGCGTACGAGCAGTACTTC
>TRBV19|TRBJ1-5|.|.
CASSPWLLNQPQHF
TGTGCCAGTAGTCCGTGGCTTCTCAATCAGCCCCAGCATTTT
>TRBV30|TRBJ1-2|TRBD1|.
CAWSPRDSYGYTF
TGTGCCTGGAGTCCCCGGGACAGCTATGGCTACACCTTC
>TRBV29-1|TRBJ2-7|.|.
CSVERLEAYEQYF
TGCAGCGTTGAAAGACTAGAGGCCTACGAGCAGTACTTC
>TRBV5-1|TRBJ1-5|.|.
CASTQDGLGLNSNQPQHF
TGCGCCAGCACCCAGGACGGACTTGGACTAAATAGCAATCAGCCCCAGCATTTT
>TRBV2|TRBJ1-4|.|.
CASRRLNEKLFF
TGTGCCAGCAGAAGGCTTAATGAAAAACTGTTTTTT
>TRBV6-1|TRBJ2-3|TRBD1|.
CASSAGTASTDTQYF
TGTGCCAGCAGCGCCGGGACAGCAAGCACAGATACGCAGTATTTT